A selection of T cell receptor beta chains follows, all from one sample in a study of cytomegalovirus exposure and HLA in healthy donors. Sequencing was performed with immunoSEQ multiplex PCR; in TCRdb, only in-frame clones are kept and a portion is missing. The data show 150,000 or so clones, with approximately 80% seen just once and around 4.3% held by the top ten. Sequencing used PBMCs. Every receptor here comes from a woman between 45 and 60 years old in good health and CMV-seropositive. The conserved cysteine and the conserved F or W are not part of the CDR3 here.

v_call: TRBV19
cdr3_length: 12
cdr3_aa: ATEQGSGVGEQF

v_call: TRBV7-8
cdr3_length: 13
cdr3_aa: ASSLASTSTDTQY

v_call: TRBV5-6
cdr3_length: 16
cdr3_aa: ASSLVKFSGRLDNEQF

v_call: TRBV7-9
cdr3_length: 13
cdr3_aa: ASGPGRGKDTEAF

v_call: TRBV29-1
cdr3_length: 14
cdr3_aa: SVANGGAPTNEKLF

v_call: TRBV7-9
cdr3_length: 13
cdr3_aa: ASSLFREENEKLF

v_call: TRBV6-5
cdr3_length: 13
cdr3_aa: ASSRMTGMDEKLF

v_call: TRBV20-1
cdr3_length: 8
cdr3_aa: SALVAGYT

v_call: TRBV6-5
cdr3_length: 12
cdr3_aa: ASSYSQGNQPQH

v_call: TRBV19
cdr3_length: 11
cdr3_aa: ASSIFLDREAF

v_call: TRBV9
cdr3_length: 16
cdr3_aa: ASSVELAGGPGYETQY

v_call: TRBV5-5
cdr3_length: 15
cdr3_aa: ASSLSMADYSNQPQH

v_call: TRBV6-1
cdr3_length: 11
cdr3_aa: ASSLGRNTEAF

v_call: TRBV19
cdr3_length: 11
cdr3_aa: ASSIDSDFEQF

v_call: TRBV6-5
cdr3_length: 14
cdr3_aa: ASSYPRGQGAWEAF

v_call: TRBV6-6
cdr3_length: 13
cdr3_aa: ASTGTFLNNSPLH

v_call: TRBV7-9
cdr3_length: 10
cdr3_aa: ASSYSYGELF

v_call: TRBV7-2
cdr3_length: 11
cdr3_aa: ASSRDRTYEQY

v_call: TRBV7-3
cdr3_length: 11
cdr3_aa: ASSSGTVYGYT

v_call: TRBV6-6
cdr3_length: 13
cdr3_aa: ASSRPDRGYNEQF

v_call: TRBV27
cdr3_length: 16
cdr3_aa: ASRSPLGRGGYDTEAF

v_call: TRBV19
cdr3_length: 10
cdr3_aa: ACTGQGRGYT

v_call: TRBV7-2
cdr3_length: 13
cdr3_aa: ASSLVGTSFHEQY

v_call: TRBV7-3
cdr3_length: 15
cdr3_aa: ASSPGTSGSIMNTQY

v_call: TRBV25-1
cdr3_length: 13
cdr3_aa: ASSAASGRQSTIY

v_call: TRBV7-9
cdr3_length: 13
cdr3_aa: ASSLTGGTHTEAF

v_call: TRBV6-4
cdr3_length: 16
cdr3_aa: ASSPPGTGGRGNQPQH

v_call: TRBV27
cdr3_length: 17
cdr3_aa: ASSAGTGALPMSNQPQH

v_call: TRBV7-3
cdr3_length: 14
cdr3_aa: ASSLGRGGSYNEQF

v_call: TRBV29-1
cdr3_length: 13
cdr3_aa: SVELSGQLIYGYT

v_call: TRBV28
cdr3_length: 15
cdr3_aa: ASSLLTGRFNTGELF

v_call: TRBV19
cdr3_length: 12
cdr3_aa: ASAEQGRNTEAF

v_call: TRBV14
cdr3_length: 12
cdr3_aa: ASSHPTPMGEQF

v_call: TRBV6-6
cdr3_length: 14
cdr3_aa: ASSSPRDRLNTEAF

v_call: TRBV5-4
cdr3_length: 13
cdr3_aa: ASSFGGPNTGELF

v_call: TRBV9
cdr3_length: 12
cdr3_aa: ASSVEAGVQPQH

v_call: TRBV10-1
cdr3_length: 9
cdr3_aa: ASGDGYGYT

v_call: TRBV10-1
cdr3_length: 11
cdr3_aa: ASSDKGHYGYT

v_call: TRBV19
cdr3_length: 12
cdr3_aa: ASSVDRTHQPQH

v_call: TRBV2
cdr3_length: 13
cdr3_aa: ASRTGVGANYGYT

v_call: TRBV5-8
cdr3_length: 14
cdr3_aa: ASSSGQAYSNQPQH

v_call: TRBV4-1
cdr3_length: 16
cdr3_aa: ASSQDLLITGVNTEAF